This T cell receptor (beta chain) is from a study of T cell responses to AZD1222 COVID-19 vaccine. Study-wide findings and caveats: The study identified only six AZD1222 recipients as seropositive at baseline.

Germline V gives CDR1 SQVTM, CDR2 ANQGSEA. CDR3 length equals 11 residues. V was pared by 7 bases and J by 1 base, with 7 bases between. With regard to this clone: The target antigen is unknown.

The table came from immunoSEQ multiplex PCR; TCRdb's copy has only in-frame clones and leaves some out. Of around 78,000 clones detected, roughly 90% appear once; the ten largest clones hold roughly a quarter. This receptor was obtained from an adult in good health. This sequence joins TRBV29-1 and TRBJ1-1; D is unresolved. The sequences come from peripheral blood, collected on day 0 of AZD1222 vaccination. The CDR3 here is CSGTANTEAFF. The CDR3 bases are TGCAGCGGCACAGCGAACACTGAAGCTTTCTTT.